This paragraph covers one T cell receptor beta chain sequence. Its antigen is not known. The data were obtained in a study of regulatory and conventional T cells in RAG deficiency. Study results and limitations: Control T-cell subsets had markedly higher Shannon entropy and lower Simpson indices than RAG-deficient patients. In Omenn syndrome, Treg and Tconv repertoires overlapped >75%. Treg unique TCR beta sequences were about 100-fold fewer in Omenn syndrome and CID/AS patients than controls.

The CDR3 totals 13 residues. Germline CDR1 and CDR2: SGHVS and FQNEAQ. Trimming took 4 bases from V and 2 from J, leaving 9 bases between them. The sorted regulatory T cells were CD4+, CD25-high and CD127-low, with genomic DNA sequenced. Sequencing used immunoSEQ multiplex PCR; TCRdb keeps in-frame clones, though not all of them. The repertoire holds around 29,000 clones, 75% to 95% seen once, with roughly 0.82% in the top ten. The data were also submitted as part of a second study, on regulatory T cells. That source adds: Amplification used 52 TRBV primers and 13 TRBJ primers. In patients, unique TRB V-J pairs were restricted and V/J usage skewed, especially in Tregs.

The sample was Tregs sorted from blood. The receptor comes from a human donor in good health. The chain employs TRBV7-8 and TRBJ2-7; no firm D call. CDR3 residues: CASSSRPAYEQYF. The CDR3 DNA sequence: TGTGCCAGCAGCTCCAGGCCTGCCTACGAGCAGTACTTC.